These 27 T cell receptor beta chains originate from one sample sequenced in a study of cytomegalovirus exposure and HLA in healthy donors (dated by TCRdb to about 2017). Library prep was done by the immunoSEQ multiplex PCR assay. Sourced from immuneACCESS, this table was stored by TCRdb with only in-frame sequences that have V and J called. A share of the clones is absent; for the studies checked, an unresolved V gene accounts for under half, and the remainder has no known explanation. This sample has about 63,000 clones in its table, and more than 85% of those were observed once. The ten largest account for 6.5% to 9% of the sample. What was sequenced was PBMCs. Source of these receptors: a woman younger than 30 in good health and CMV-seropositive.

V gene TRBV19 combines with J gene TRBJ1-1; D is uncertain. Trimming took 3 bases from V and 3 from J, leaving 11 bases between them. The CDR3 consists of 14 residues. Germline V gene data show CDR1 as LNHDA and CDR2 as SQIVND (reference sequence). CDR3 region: CASSITGMYTEAFF. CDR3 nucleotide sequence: TGTGCCAGTAGTATCACCGGGATGTACACTGAAGCTTTCTTT. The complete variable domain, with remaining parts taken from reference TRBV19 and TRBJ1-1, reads DGGITQSPKYLFRKEGQNVTLSCEQNLNHDAMYWYRQDPGQGLRLIYYSQIVNDFQKGDIAEGYSVSREKKESFPLTVTSAQKNPTAFYLCASSITGMYTEAFFGQGTRLTVV.

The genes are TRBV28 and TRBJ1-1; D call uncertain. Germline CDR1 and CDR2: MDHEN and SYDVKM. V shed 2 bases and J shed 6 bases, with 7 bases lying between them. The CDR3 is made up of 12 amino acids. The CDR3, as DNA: TGTGCCAGCAGTTTAGGCAGTCCTGAAGCTTTCTTT. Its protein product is CASSLGSPEAFF.

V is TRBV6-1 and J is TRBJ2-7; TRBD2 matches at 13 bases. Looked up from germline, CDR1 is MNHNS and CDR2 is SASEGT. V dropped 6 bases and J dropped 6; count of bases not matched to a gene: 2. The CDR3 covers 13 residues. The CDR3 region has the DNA TGTGCCAGCAGCAGGACTAGCGGGAGCGAGCAGTACTTC. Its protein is CASSRTSGSEQYF.

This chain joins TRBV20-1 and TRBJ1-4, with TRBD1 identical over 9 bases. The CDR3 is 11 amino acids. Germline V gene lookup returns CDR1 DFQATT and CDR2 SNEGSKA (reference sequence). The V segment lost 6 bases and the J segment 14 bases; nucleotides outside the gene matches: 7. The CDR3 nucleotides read TGCAGTGCAGGGACAGGGTCTAGGCTGTTTTTT. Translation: CSAGTGSRLFF.

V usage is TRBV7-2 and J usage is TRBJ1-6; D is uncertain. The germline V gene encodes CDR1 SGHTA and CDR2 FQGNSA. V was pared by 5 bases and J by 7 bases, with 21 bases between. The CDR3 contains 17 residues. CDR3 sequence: CASSTSLMARWNSPLHF. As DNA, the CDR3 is TGTGCCAGCAGCACCTCCCTCATGGCAAGATGGAATTCACCCCTCCACTTT.

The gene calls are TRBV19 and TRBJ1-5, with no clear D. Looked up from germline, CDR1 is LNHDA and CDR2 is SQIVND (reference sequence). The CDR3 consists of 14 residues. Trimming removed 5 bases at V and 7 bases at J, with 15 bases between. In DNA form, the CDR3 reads TGTGCCAGTAGTGAACCCCCAACGGAGCAGCCCCAGCATTTT. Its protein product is CASSEPPTEQPQHF.

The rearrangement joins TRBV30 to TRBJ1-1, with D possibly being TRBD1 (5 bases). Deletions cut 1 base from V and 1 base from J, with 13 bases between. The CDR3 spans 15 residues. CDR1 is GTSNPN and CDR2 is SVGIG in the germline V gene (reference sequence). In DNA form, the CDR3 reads TGTGCCTGGAGTGCCAAATCGACAGAGAACACTGAAGCTTTCTTT. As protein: CAWSAKSTENTEAFF. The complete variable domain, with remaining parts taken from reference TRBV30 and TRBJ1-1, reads SQTIHQWPATLVQPVGSPLSLECTVEGTSNPNLYWYRQAAGRGLQLLFYSVGIGQISSEVPQNLSASRPQDRQFILSSKKLLLSDSGFYLCAWSAKSTENTEAFFGQGTRLTVV.

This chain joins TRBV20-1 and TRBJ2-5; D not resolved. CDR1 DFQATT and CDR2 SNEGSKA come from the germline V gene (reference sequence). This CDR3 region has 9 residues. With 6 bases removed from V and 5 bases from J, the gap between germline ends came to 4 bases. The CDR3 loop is CSAPETQYF. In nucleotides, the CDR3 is TGCAGTGCCCCGGAGACCCAGTACTTC.

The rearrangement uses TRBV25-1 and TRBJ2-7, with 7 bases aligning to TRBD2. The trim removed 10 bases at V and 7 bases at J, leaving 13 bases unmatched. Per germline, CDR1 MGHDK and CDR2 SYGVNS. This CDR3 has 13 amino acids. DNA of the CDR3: TGTGCCACCTACCGGGACCCCGGGGGGGAGCAGTACTTC. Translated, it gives CATYRDPGGEQYF.

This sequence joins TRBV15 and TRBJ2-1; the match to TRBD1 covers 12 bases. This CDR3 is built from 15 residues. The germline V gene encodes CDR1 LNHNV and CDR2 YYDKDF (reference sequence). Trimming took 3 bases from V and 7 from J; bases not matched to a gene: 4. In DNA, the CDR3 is TGTGCCACCAGCAGGGGACAGGGGGCGCGAAATGAGCAGTTCTTC. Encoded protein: CATSRGQGARNEQFF.

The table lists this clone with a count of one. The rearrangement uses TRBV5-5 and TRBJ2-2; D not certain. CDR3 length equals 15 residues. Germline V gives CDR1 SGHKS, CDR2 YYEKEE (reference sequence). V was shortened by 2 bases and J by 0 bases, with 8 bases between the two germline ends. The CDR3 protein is CASSLSVANTGELFF. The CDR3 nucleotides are TGTGCCAGCAGCTTAAGCGTAGCGAACACCGGGGAGCTGTTTTTT.

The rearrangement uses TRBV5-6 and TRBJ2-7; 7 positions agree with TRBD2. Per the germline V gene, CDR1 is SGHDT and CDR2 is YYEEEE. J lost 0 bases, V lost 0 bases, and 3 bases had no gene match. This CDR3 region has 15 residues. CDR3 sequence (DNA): TGTGCCAGCAGCTTGGCCCCTAGCGGCTCCTACGAGCAGTACTTC. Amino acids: CASSLAPSGSYEQYF.

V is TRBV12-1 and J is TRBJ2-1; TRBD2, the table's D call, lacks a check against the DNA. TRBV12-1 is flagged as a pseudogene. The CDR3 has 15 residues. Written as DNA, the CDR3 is TGTGCCAGCAGCCCCCCTAGCGGGTACTACAATGAGCAGTTCTTC. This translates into CASSPPSGYYNEQFF.

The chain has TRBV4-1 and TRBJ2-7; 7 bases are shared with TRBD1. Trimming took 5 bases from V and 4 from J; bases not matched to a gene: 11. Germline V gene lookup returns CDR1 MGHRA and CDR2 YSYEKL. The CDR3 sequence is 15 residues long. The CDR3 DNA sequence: TGCGCCAGCAGCAACCCCCAGACAGGGAGATACGAGCAGTACTTC. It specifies CASSNPQTGRYEQYF.

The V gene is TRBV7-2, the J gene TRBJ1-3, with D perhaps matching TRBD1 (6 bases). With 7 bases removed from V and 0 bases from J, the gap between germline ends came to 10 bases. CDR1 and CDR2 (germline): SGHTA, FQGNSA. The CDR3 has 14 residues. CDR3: CASNREYSGNTIYF. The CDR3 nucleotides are TGTGCCAGCAACAGGGAATACTCTGGAAACACCATATATTTT.

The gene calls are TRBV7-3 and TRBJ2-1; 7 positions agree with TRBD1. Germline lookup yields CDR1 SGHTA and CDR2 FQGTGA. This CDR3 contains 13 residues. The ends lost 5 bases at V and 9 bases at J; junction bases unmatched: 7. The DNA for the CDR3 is TGTGCCAGCAGCGGGACAGTACGGGGTGAGCAGTTCTTC. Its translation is CASSGTVRGEQFF.

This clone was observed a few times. CDR3 bases: TGTGCCAGCAGTGACAGAGTTAGCGAAAAACTGTTTTTT. This gives the protein CASSDRVSEKLFF. The rearrangement joins TRBV2 to TRBJ1-4; D not resolved. Trimming pared 3 bases from V and 8 bases from J, leaving 10 bases between. This CDR3 is built from 13 residues. Germline V lookup: CDR1 SNHLY, CDR2 FYNNEI.

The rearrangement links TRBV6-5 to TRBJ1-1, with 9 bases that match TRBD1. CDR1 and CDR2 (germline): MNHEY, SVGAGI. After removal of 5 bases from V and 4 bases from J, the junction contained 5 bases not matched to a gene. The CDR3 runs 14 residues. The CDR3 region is CASSAQGAGTEAFF. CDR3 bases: TGTGCCAGCAGTGCACAGGGGGCGGGCACTGAAGCTTTCTTT.

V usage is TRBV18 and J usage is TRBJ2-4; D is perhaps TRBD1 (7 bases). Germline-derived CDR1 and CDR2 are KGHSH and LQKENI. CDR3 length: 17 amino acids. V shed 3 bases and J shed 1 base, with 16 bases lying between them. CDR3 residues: CASSPPRRGQAKNIQYF. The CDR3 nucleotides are TGTGCCAGCTCACCGCCACGGAGGGGACAGGCCAAAAACATTCAGTACTTC.

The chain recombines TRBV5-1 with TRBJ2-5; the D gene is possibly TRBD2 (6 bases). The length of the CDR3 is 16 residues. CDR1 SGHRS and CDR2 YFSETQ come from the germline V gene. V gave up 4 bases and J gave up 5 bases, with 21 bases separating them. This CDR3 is CASSRAPGEFQETQYF. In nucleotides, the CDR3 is TGCGCCAGCAGCCGGGCGCCGGGAGAATTTCAGGAGACCCAGTACTTC.

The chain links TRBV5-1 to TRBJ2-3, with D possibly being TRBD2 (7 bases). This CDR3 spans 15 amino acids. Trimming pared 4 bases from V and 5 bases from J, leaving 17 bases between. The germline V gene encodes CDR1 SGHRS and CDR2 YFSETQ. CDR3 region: CASSPGGGAQDTQYF. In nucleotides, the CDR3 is TGCGCCAGCAGCCCCGGAGGGGGGGCGCAAGATACGCAGTATTTT.

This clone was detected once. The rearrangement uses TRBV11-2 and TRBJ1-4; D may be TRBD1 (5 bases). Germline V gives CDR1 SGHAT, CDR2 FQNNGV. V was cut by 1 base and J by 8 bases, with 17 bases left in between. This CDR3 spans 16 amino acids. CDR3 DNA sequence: TGTGCCAGCAGCTTAGTGTTTTCGGGGGGTTCCGAAAAACTGTTTTTT. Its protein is CASSLVFSGGSEKLFF.

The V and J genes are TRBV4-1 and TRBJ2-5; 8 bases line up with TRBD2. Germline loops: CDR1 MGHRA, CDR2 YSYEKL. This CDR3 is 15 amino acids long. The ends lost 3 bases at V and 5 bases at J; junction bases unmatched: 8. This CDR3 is CASSQVIAGLETQYF. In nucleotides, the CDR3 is TGCGCCAGCAGCCAGGTAATAGCGGGACTGGAGACCCAGTACTTC.

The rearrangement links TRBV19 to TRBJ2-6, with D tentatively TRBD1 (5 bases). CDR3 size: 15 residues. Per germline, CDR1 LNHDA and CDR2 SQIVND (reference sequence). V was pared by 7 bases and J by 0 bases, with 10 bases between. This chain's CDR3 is CASTRVHSGANVLTF. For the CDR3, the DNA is TGTGCCAGTACCAGGGTCCACTCTGGGGCCAACGTCCTGACTTTC.

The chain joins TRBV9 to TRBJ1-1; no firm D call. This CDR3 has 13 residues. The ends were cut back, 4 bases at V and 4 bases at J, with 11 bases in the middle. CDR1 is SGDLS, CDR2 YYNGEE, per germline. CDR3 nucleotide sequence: TGTGCCAGCAGCCCCGCTGAGGTCACTGAAGCTTTCTTT. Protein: CASSPAEVTEAFF.

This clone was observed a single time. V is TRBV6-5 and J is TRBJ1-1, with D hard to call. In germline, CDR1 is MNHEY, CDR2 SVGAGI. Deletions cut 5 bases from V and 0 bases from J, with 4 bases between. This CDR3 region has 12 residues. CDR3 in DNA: TGTGCCAGCAGTCGGGTGAACACTGAAGCTTTCTTT. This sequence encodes CASSRVNTEAFF.

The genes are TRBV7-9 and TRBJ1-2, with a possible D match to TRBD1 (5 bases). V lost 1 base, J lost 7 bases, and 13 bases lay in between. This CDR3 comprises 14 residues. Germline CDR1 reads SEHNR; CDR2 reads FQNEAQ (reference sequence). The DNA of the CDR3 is TGTGCCAGCAGCTTAGATAAGGGGATTGGTGGCTACACCTTC. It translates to CASSLDKGIGGYTF.